The 20 T cell receptor beta chains reported below all come from one sample, sequenced in a study of shared T cell receptors in the human thymus. Assay used: immunoSEQ multiplex PCR; TCRdb lists only in-frame clones, some missing. Of some 640,000 clones detected, around 87% appear once; the ten largest clones hold over 0.008%. These data also featured in a second study, about human thymus T cells.

Sequencing input: thymocytes. The source of these receptors is a boy in the first two years of life with a congenital heart defect.

CDR3 in amino acids: CASSYSPGSNTGELFF. The CDR3 nucleotides read TGTGCCAGCAGTTACTCTCCGGGATCGAACACCGGGGAGCTGTTTTTT. This chain uses TRBV6-5 with TRBJ2-2; D might be TRBD2 (5 bases). This CDR3 is built from 16 residues. The V end was cut by 0 bases, the J end by 0 bases, with 8 bases between. In germline, CDR1 is MNHEY, CDR2 SVGAGI.

The chain combines TRBV21-1 with TRBJ2-2; TRBD1 is the table's D call and was not checked against the DNA. TRBV21-1 is a known pseudogene. This CDR3 is built from 17 residues. The CDR3 sequence: CASSKVRQFANTGELFF. The CDR3 nucleotides are TGTGCCAGCAGCAAAGTCAGGCAGTTCGCGAACACCGGGGAGCTGTTTTTT.

This sequence joins TRBV6-5 and TRBJ1-1; D is unclear. The CDR3 length is 13 residues. CDR1 MNHEY and CDR2 SVGAGI come from the germline V gene. The ends were cut back, 8 bases at V and 5 bases at J, with 15 bases in the middle. The chain's CDR3 is CASFQAGGTEAFF. The CDR3 region has the DNA TGTGCCAGCTTTCAGGCGGGTGGTACTGAAGCTTTCTTT.

The chain is built from TRBV21-1 and TRBJ2-1; the D call of TRBD1 is as the table states it, not checked on the DNA. TRBV21-1 is a pseudogene segment. The CDR3 runs 15 residues. In DNA form, the CDR3 reads TGTGCCAGCAGCACTAACCCGGGACAGGGGAGTGAGCAGTTCTTC. Its translation: CASSTNPGQGSEQFF.

Details on this clone: Other DNA sequences in the same sample also yield this CDR3. The rearrangement uses TRBV28 and TRBJ1-4; 7 bases line up with TRBD1. The germline V gene encodes CDR1 MDHEN and CDR2 SYDVKM. This CDR3 is 15 amino acids long. The V gene end was trimmed by 3 bases and the J gene end by 7 bases; junction bases not matched to a gene: 8. This CDR3 reads CASSLTGILGEKLFF. In DNA, the CDR3 is TGTGCCAGCAGTTTGACAGGGATTTTGGGTGAAAAACTGTTTTTT.

The chain has TRBV5-4 and TRBJ1-1; D is possibly TRBD1 (6 bases). Germline-derived CDR1 and CDR2 are SGHNT and YYREEE (reference sequence). With 0 bases removed from V and 12 bases from J, the gap between germline ends came to 15 bases. CDR3 length: 13 amino acids. The CDR3 nucleotides are TGTGCCAGCAGCTTGGGACAGGAGAGGAGTCCTTTCTTT. Translated, it gives CASSLGQERSPFF.

The DNA of the CDR3 is TGTGCCAGCAGCCCAGGGCGGGAGGGCCGGGAGACCCAGTACTTC. Translated, it gives CASSPGREGRETQYF. The chain couples TRBV7-2 to TRBJ2-5, with 9 nucleotides matching TRBD2. The CDR3 is 15 amino acids. V shed 5 bases, J shed 5 bases, and the junction held 9 bases outside the gene matches. The germline CDR1 and CDR2 sequences are SGHTA and FQGNSA.

CDR3 DNA: TGTGCCAGCAGTTTTGGGCTAAGACAGGGCGCAACCTACAATGAGCAGTTCTTC. Translating gives CASSFGLRQGATYNEQFF. The J gene is TRBJ2-1, the V gene TRBV7-9; TRBD1 matches 7 bases. The CDR3 covers 18 residues. The germline V gene has CDR1 SEHNR and CDR2 FQNEAQ (reference sequence). V lost 6 bases to trimming and J lost 2 bases; unmatched junction nucleotides: 16.

The chain has TRBV5-1 and TRBJ1-1, with D maybe TRBD1 (6 bases). The CDR3 spans 17 residues. V was trimmed by 1 base and J by 1 base, leaving 17 bases between them. CDR1 is SGHRS, CDR2 YFSETQ, per germline. The CDR3 reads CASSLSDSKNPNTEAFF. CDR3 bases: TGCGCCAGCAGCTTGTCGGACAGCAAGAACCCGAACACTGAAGCTTTCTTT.

This chain joins TRBV6-1 and TRBJ2-7, with D unclear. Trimming took off 6 bases at V and 4 bases at J, with 10 bases between the two ends. Germline V lookup: CDR1 MNHNS, CDR2 SASEGT. This CDR3 region has 12 residues. This CDR3 reads CASRSGIYEQYF. DNA of the CDR3: TGTGCCAGCAGGTCAGGTATATACGAGCAGTACTTC.

The chain has TRBV14 and TRBJ1-2, with D perhaps matching TRBD1 (5 bases). The germline CDR1 and CDR2 sequences are SGHDN and FVKESK. With 3 bases removed from V and 0 bases from J, the gap between germline ends came to 11 bases. The CDR3 is 15 amino acids. This CDR3 is CASSHLTASNYGYTF. CDR3 nucleotide sequence: TGTGCCAGCAGCCACTTGACAGCATCTAACTATGGCTACACCTTC.

V gene TRBV7-6 combines with J gene TRBJ2-7, with 7 nucleotides matching TRBD2. Trimming at V came to 0 bases and at J to 2 bases, leaving 7 bases not matched to a gene. This CDR3 is built from 16 residues. Germline assignment: CDR1 SGHVS and CDR2 FNYEAQ. CDR3 in amino acids: CASSLATRGLAYEQYF. The CDR3, as DNA: TGTGCCAGCAGCTTAGCTACCCGAGGACTAGCCTACGAGCAGTACTTC.

Only a few counts were recorded for this clone. V usage is TRBV20-1 and J usage is TRBJ1-1; D remains unclear. Trimming removed 8 bases at V and 4 bases at J, with 11 bases between. The germline V gene has CDR1 DFQATT and CDR2 SNEGSKA (reference sequence). The CDR3 totals 11 residues. In nucleotides, the CDR3 is TGCAGTCGAGGCCGGCGCACTGAAGCTTTCTTT. Its translation: CSRGRRTEAFF.

This chain connects TRBV7-2 to TRBJ1-4; 12 bases match TRBD1. Germline V gene data show CDR1 as SGHTA and CDR2 as FQGNSA. Trimming cost V 1 base and J 3 bases; bases outside gene matches: 3. This CDR3 region has 17 residues. The CDR3 DNA follows: TGTGCCAGCAGCTTAGAGGGACAGGGGGCAGCTAATGAAAAACTGTTTTTT. It codes for CASSLEGQGAANEKLFF.

This clone has a single count. The chain has TRBV6-1 and TRBJ1-5; maybe TRBD1 (5 bases). This CDR3 comprises 14 residues. Germline V gene data show CDR1 as MNHNS and CDR2 as SASEGT. Trimming left V 6 bases short and J 5 bases short, with 14 bases between. The CDR3 region is CASRFGRVDQPQHF. In nucleotides, the CDR3 is TGTGCCAGCAGGTTCGGCAGGGTTGATCAGCCCCAGCATTTT.

The V call is TRBV5-5, the J call TRBJ1-1; D uncertain. Germline V CDR1 and CDR2: SGHKS, YYEKEE (reference sequence). This CDR3 has 13 residues. The V gene lost 3 bases and the J gene lost 11 bases, with 17 bases spanning the gap. DNA for the CDR3: TGTGCCAGCAGCTCGGCCCCAGCGTCGGGGGCTTTCTTT. Its protein product is CASSSAPASGAFF.

This clone was seen only once. The rearrangement links TRBV6-5 to TRBJ2-7; no definite D call. Germline CDR1 is MNHEY and CDR2 is SVGAGI. V dropped 2 bases and J dropped 5 bases, with 13 bases sitting between them. CDR3 length equals 14 residues. CDR3 protein: CASSYERPSDEQYF. The DNA of the CDR3 is TGTGCCAGCAGTTACGAGCGCCCTTCGGACGAGCAGTACTTC.

This clone is a singleton in its sample. V is TRBV7-6 and J is TRBJ2-7; the D gene is possibly TRBD2 (8 bases). Germline loops: CDR1 SGHVS, CDR2 FNYEAQ. The CDR3 spans 16 residues. V was clipped by 1 base and J by 2 bases, with 15 bases between them. The CDR3: CASSLVAGTAAYEQYF. As DNA, the CDR3 is TGTGCCAGCAGCTTAGTAGCGGGGACAGCCGCCTACGAGCAGTACTTC.

This clone was seen a few times. The rearrangement links TRBV10-3 to TRBJ2-2, with 9 nucleotides matching TRBD2. This CDR3 has 16 amino acids. In germline, CDR1 is ENHRY, CDR2 SYGVKD. V was pared by 0 bases and J by 6 bases, with 5 bases of the junction left unmatched. CDR3 amino acids: CAISESVAGGAGELFF. The CDR3 coding sequence is TGTGCCATCAGTGAGTCGGTGGCGGGAGGGGCCGGGGAGCTGTTTTTT.

As concerns this clone: Other DNA sequences within the sample encode an identical CDR3. This sequence joins TRBV7-2 and TRBJ2-7; D not certain. Trimming cost V 2 bases and J 1 base, with 3 bases left between them. The germline V gene has CDR1 SGHTA and CDR2 FQGNSA. This CDR3 comprises 12 residues. For the CDR3, the DNA is TGTGCCAGCAGCTTACCTTCCTACGAGCAGTACTTC. It translates to CASSLPSYEQYF.